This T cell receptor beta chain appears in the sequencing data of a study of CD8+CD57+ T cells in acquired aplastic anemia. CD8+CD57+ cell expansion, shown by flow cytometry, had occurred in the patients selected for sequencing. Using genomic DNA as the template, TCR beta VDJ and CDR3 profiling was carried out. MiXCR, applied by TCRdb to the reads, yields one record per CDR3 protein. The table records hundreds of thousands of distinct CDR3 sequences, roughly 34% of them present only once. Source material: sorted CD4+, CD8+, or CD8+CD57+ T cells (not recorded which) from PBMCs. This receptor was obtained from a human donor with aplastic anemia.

The CDR3 spells CASSSGSQSLHF. The CDR3 DNA is TGTGCCAGCAGCTCGGGGTCTCAATCCCTCCACTTT. The chain combines TRBV3-1 with TRBJ1-6, with D unclear. The CDR3 covers 12 residues. Trimming stripped 5 bases from V and 14 bases from J, with 13 bases between. The germline V gene has CDR1 LGHDT and CDR2 YNNKEL (reference sequence).